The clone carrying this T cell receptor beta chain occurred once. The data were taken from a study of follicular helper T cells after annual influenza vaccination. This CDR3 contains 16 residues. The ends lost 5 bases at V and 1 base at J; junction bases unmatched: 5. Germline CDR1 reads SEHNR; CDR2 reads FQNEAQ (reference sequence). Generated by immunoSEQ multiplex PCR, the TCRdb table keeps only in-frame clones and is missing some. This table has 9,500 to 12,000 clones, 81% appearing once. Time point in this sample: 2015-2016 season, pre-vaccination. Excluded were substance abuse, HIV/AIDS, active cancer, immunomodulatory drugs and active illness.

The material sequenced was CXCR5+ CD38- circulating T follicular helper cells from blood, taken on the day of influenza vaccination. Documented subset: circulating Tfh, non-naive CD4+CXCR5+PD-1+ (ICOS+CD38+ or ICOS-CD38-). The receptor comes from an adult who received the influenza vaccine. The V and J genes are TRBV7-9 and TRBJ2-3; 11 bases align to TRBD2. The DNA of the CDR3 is TGTGCCAGCAGCCTGGTAGCGGGAGGGGGCACAGATACGCAGTATTTT. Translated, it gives CASSLVAGGGTDTQYF.